The 17 T cell receptor beta chains in this list originate from one sample, sequenced in a study of immune reconstitution after stem cell transplant in scleroderma. TCRdb recomputed calls from the RT-PCR reads with MiXCR, one row per CDR3 protein. The table includes around 6,000 distinct CDR3 sequences, approximately 8% detected once. This material was acquired before or after autologous hematopoietic stem cell transplantation (not recorded which). These receptors were obtained from a male donor with systemic sclerosis.

In its sample, this clonotype is medium-sized. The chain uses TRBV5-5 and TRBJ1-2; tentatively, D is TRBD1 (5 bases). Trimming shortened V by 2 bases and J by 4 bases, and 12 bases separated the two germline ends. The CDR3 is 14 residues long. The germline gives CDR1 SGHKS, CDR2 YYEKEE (reference sequence). The CDR3 DNA reads TGTGCCAGCAGCTTCTATGGGGACTCCTATGGCTACACCTTC. As protein: CASSFYGDSYGYTF.

This clonotype is medium-sized in the sample. This rearrangement joins TRBV5-1 to TRBJ1-1, with 7 bases matching TRBD1. V gave up 2 bases and J gave up 2 bases; unmatched junction bases: 6. Germline assignment: CDR1 SGHRS and CDR2 YFSETQ. CDR3 length: 15 amino acids. The CDR3: CASSFETGTNTEAFF. DNA for the CDR3: TGCGCCAGCAGCTTTGAGACAGGGACCAACACTGAAGCTTTCTTT.

This clonotype was seen a handful of times. The rearrangement uses TRBV14 and TRBJ1-1; D ambiguous. Trimming took 0 bases from V and 11 from J, leaving 16 bases between them. The CDR3 has 14 residues. CDR1 SGHDN and CDR2 FVKESK come from the germline V gene. The CDR3 protein is CASSQEDQVLQAFF. Written as DNA, the CDR3 is TGTGCCAGCAGCCAAGAGGATCAGGTCCTGCAGGCTTTCTTT.

The chain joins TRBV5-1 to TRBJ1-4; 7 bases are shared with TRBD1. CDR3 length: 15 residues. The V and J ends lost 2 bases and 2 bases, in that order; junction bases with no gene match: 3. CDR1 and CDR2 (germline): SGHRS, YFSETQ. The CDR3 bases are TGCGCCAGCAGCTTCGGGACAGTTACTAATGAAAAACTGTTTTTT. This sequence encodes CASSFGTVTNEKLFF.

This chain links TRBV29-1 with TRBJ2-7, with D possibly matching TRBD2 (7 bases). Trimming removed 5 bases from V and 0 bases from J, with 17 bases in between. The CDR3 is 15 amino acids. Germline CDR1 and CDR2: SQVTM and ANQGSEA. The CDR3 DNA sequence: TGCAGCGTTAGAGGGGGGGGCACAAACTCCTACGAGCAGTACTTC. The encoded protein is CSVRGGGTNSYEQYF.

Within the sample, this clonotype is medium-sized. The V call is TRBV12-3 or TRBV12-4, the J call TRBJ1-4; TRBD1 matches 10 bases. The CDR3 loop spans 15 amino acids. The V gene end was trimmed by 7 bases and the J gene end by 8 bases; junction bases not matched to a gene: 10. CDR3 nucleotides: TGTGCCAGCACCCTATCCTCGGACAGGGGGGAAAAACTGTTTTTT. Translated, it gives CASTLSSDRGEKLFF.

This clonotype appeared a few times. The chain combines TRBV15 with TRBJ2-3; D uncertain. The CDR3 is 15 amino acids. CDR1 is LNHNV, CDR2 YYDKDF, per germline (reference sequence). V lost 0 bases to trimming and J lost 5 bases, with 12 bases between them. CDR3 protein: CATSRDLVVLDTQYF. The DNA for the CDR3 is TGTGCCACCAGCAGAGATCTAGTGGTATTAGATACGCAGTATTTT.

The chain is built from TRBV20-1 and TRBJ2-5, with 9 bases lining up with TRBD1. CDR1 is DFQATT, CDR2 SNEGSKA, per germline (reference sequence). CDR3 length: 15 residues. Unmatched junction bases numbered 7, after V lost 0 bases and J lost 5 bases. The chain's CDR3 is CSARDSDRGYETQYF. The CDR3 bases are TGCAGTGCTAGAGATTCCGACAGGGGGTACGAGACCCAGTACTTC.

In this sample, this clonotype is medium-sized. The chain employs TRBV20-1 and TRBJ1-1, with D maybe TRBD1 (5 bases). This CDR3 is 12 amino acids long. The germline CDR1 and CDR2 sequences are DFQATT and SNEGSKA (reference sequence). V was cut by 3 bases and J by 4 bases, with 9 bases left in between. The CDR3: CSASGRATEAFF. In DNA, the CDR3 is TGCAGTGCTAGTGGCAGGGCCACTGAAGCTTTCTTT.

By share, this clonotype ranks as medium-sized. The chain employs TRBV6-5 and TRBJ2-1; D may correspond to TRBD1 or TRBD2 (5 bases each). This CDR3 comprises 16 residues. With 2 bases removed from V and 6 bases from J, the gap between germline ends came to 17 bases. Germline CDR1 and CDR2: MNHEY and SVGAGI. For the CDR3, the DNA is TGTGCCAGCAGTTACCAAGGGACGGCCAGCGGCAATGAGCAGTTCTTC. This sequence encodes CASSYQGTASGNEQFF.

This clonotype is judged medium-sized. This chain joins TRBV7-2 and TRBJ2-2; D not resolved. CDR1 is SGHTA, CDR2 FQGNSA, per germline. The CDR3 spans 14 residues. V lost 1 base, J lost 1 base, and 4 bases lay in between. The CDR3 nucleotides read TGTGCCAGCAGCTTAGAAGGGAACACCGGGGAGCTGTTTTTT. As protein: CASSLEGNTGELFF.

This clonotype is medium-sized in the sample. This sequence joins TRBV2 and TRBJ2-2, with D possibly matching TRBD1 (6 bases). CDR3 size: 16 residues. Trimming took 6 bases from V and 2 from J, leaving 16 bases between them. The germline V gene has CDR1 SNHLY and CDR2 FYNNEI. CDR3 region: CASSIQGTKNTGELFF. As DNA, the CDR3 is TGTGCCAGCAGCATACAGGGCACCAAAAACACCGGGGAGCTGTTTTTT.

This chain connects TRBV28 to TRBJ2-2; D ambiguous. CDR3 length: 12 amino acids. The germline V and J ends were trimmed by 3 bases and 7 bases, with 6 bases remaining between them. Germline lookup yields CDR1 MDHEN and CDR2 SYDVKM. The CDR3 region has the DNA TGTGCCAGCAGTTTGTGGCTCGGGGAGCTGTTTTTT. It specifies CASSLWLGELFF. Based on the CDR3 plus reference TRBV28 and TRBJ2-2, the full variable domain is DVKVTQSSRYLVKRTGEKVFLECVQDMDHENMFWYRQDPGLGLRLIYFSYDVKMKEKGDIPEGYSVSREKKERFSLILESASTNQTSMYLCASSLWLGELFFGEGSRLTVL.

Judged by abundance, this clonotype is medium-sized. The J gene is TRBJ1-1, the V gene TRBV5-1; TRBD1 aligns across 8 bases. Germline CDR1 and CDR2: SGHRS and YFSETQ. Trimming cost V 1 base and J 3 bases; bases outside gene matches: 5. This CDR3 is 15 amino acids long. The CDR3 DNA reads TGCGCCAGCAGCTTGCTTCAGGGGGCGGACACTGAAGCTTTCTTT. Protein sequence: CASSLLQGADTEAFF.

The V and J genes are TRBV29-1 and TRBJ2-5, with 8 bases fitting TRBD1. The CDR3 covers 15 residues. The germline gives CDR1 SQVTM, CDR2 ANQGSEA. The J segment lost 0 bases and the V segment lost 6 bases, leaving 9 bases of the junction unmatched. CDR3 in DNA: TGCAGCGTGGAAAAGGACAGGGACTACCAAGAGACCCAGTACTTC. Translation: CSVEKDRDYQETQYF.

This chain joins TRBV19 and TRBJ1-5, with 9 bases matching TRBD1. Per the germline V gene, CDR1 is LNHDA and CDR2 is SQIVND (reference sequence). V lost 11 bases to trimming and J lost 6 bases; unmatched junction nucleotides: 11. CDR3 length: 14 amino acids. CDR3 sequence reads: CAASPGTGSQPQHF. In nucleotides, the CDR3 is TGTGCCGCATCCCCCGGGACAGGGAGTCAGCCCCAGCATTTT.

This clonotype is judged medium-sized (0.01 to 0.1%). The genes are TRBV6-5 and TRBJ1-2; D not resolved. Trimming pared 2 bases from V and 4 bases from J, leaving 8 bases between. This CDR3 is 13 amino acids long. Germline loops: CDR1 MNHEY, CDR2 SVGAGI. CDR3 amino acids: CASSYTLIYGYTF. Here the CDR3 DNA reads TGTGCCAGCAGTTACACGCTTATCTATGGCTACACCTTC.